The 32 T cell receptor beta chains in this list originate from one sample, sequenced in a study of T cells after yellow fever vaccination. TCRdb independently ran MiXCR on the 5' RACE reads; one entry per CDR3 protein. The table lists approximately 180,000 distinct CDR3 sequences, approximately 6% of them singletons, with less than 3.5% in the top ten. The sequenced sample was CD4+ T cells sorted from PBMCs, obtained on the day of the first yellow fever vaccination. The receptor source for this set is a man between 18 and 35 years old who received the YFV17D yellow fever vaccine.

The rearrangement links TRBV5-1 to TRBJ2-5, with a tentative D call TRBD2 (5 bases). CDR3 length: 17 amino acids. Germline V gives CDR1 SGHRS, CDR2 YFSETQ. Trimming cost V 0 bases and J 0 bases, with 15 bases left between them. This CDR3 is CASSLGAASHYQETQYF. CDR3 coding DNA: TGCGCCAGCAGCTTGGGAGCGGCGTCCCATTACCAAGAGACCCAGTACTTC. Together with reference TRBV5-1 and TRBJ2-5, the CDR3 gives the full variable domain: KAGVTQTPRYLIKTRGQQVTLSCSPISGHRSVSWYQQTPGQGLQFLFEYFSETQRNKGNFPGRFSGRQFSNSRSEMNVSTLELGDSALYLCASSLGAASHYQETQYFGPGTRLLVL.

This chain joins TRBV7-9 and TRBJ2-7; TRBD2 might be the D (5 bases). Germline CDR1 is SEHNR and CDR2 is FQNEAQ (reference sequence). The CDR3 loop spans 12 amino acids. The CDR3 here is CASSFEFREQHV. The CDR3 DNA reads TGTGCCAGCAGTTTCGAATTTAGGGAGCAGCACGTC.

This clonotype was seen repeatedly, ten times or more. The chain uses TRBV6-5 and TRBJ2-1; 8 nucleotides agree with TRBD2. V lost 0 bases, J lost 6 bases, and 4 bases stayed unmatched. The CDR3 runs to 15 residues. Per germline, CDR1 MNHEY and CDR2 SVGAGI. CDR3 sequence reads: CASSYSSSGLNEQFF. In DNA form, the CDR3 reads TGTGCCAGCAGTTACTCATCTAGCGGGCTCAATGAGCAGTTCTTC.

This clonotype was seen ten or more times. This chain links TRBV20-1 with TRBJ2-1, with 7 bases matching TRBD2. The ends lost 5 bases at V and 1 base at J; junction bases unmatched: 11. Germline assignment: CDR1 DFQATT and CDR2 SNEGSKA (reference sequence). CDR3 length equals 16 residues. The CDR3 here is CSAWGGGGPSYNEQFF. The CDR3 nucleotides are TGCAGTGCTTGGGGTGGCGGGGGACCATCCTACAATGAGCAGTTCTTC.

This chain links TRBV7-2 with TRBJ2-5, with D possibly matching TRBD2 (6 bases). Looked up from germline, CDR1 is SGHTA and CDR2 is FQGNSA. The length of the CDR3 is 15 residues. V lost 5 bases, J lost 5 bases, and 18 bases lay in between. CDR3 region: CASSPATSRRETQYF. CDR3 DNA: TGTGCCAGCAGCCCAGCGACTAGTCGAAGGGAGACCCAGTACTTC. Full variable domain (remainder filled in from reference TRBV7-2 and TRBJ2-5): GAGVSQSPSNKVTEKGKDVELRCDPISGHTALYWYRQSLGQGLEFLIYFQGNSAPDKSGLPSDRFSAERTGGSVSTLTIQRTQQEDSAVYLCASSPATSRRETQYFGPGTRLLVL.

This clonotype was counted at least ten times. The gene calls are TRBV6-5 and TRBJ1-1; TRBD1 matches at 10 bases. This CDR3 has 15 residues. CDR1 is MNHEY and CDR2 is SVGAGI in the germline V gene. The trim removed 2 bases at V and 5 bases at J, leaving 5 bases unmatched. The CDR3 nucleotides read TGTGCCAGCAGTTACGGGGACAGGGGATATACTGAAGCTTTCTTT. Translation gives CASSYGDRGYTEAFF.

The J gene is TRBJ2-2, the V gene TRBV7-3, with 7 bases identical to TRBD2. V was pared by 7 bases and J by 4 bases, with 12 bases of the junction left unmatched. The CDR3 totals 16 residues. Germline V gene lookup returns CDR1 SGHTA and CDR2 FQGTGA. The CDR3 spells CASTGTAGLGTGELFF. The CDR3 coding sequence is TGTGCCAGCACCGGAACAGCGGGGCTCGGCACCGGGGAGCTGTTTTTT.

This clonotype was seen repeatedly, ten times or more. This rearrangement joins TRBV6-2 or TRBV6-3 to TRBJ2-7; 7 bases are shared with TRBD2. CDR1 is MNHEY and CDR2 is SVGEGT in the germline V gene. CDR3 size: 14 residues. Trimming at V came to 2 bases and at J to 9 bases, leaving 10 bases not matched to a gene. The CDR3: CASSYLGLDTTQYV. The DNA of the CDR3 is TGTGCCAGCAGTTACCTAGGACTAGACACTACGCAGTACGTC.

CDR3 DNA: TGTGCCAGCAGGCAGGCTCAACAAGAGACCCAGTACTTC. Translating gives CASRQAQQETQYF. J is TRBJ2-5 and V is TRBV12-3 or TRBV12-4; D is undetermined. This CDR3 contains 13 residues. The V and J ends lost 6 bases and 2 bases respectively, with 10 bases between them.

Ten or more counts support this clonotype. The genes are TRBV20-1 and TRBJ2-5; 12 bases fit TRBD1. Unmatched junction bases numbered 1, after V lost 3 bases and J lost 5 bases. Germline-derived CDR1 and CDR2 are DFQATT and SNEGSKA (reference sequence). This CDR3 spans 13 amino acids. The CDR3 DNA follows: TGCAGTGCTAGGGGGACAGGGGGCGAGACCCAGTACTTC. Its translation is CSARGTGGETQYF.

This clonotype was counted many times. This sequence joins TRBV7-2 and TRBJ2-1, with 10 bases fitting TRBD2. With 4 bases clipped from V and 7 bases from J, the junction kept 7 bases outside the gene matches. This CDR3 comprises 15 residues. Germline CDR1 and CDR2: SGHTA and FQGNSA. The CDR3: CASSSGLAVGNEQFF. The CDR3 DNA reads TGTGCCAGCAGCTCCGGACTAGCGGTAGGTAATGAGCAGTTCTTC.

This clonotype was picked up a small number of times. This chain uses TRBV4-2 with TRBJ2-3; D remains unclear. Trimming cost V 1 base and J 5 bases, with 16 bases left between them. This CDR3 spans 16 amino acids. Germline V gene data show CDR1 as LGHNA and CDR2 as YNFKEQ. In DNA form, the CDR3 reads TGTGCCAGCAGCCAAGGATTCTCCGGTTATGAAGATACGCAGTATTTT. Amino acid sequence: CASSQGFSGYEDTQYF.

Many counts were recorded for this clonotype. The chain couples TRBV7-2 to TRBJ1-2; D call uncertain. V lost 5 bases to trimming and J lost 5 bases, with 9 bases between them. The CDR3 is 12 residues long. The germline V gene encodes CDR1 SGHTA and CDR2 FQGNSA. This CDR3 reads CASSQQPYGYTF. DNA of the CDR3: TGTGCCAGCAGCCAACAACCATATGGCTACACCTTC.

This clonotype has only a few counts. The CDR3 protein is CASSSKRQGQETQYF. The CDR3 region has the DNA TGTGCCAGCAGCTCCAAACGACAGGGCCAAGAGACCCAGTACTTC. The chain has TRBV5-4 and TRBJ2-5; 7 bases agree with TRBD1. Per germline, CDR1 SGHNT and CDR2 YYREEE (reference sequence). CDR3 length equals 15 residues. V was pared by 3 bases and J by 1 base, with 6 bases of the junction left unmatched. The variable domain in full, with the rest retrieved from reference TRBV5-4 and TRBJ2-5, is ETGVTQSPTHLIKTRGQQVTLRCSSQSGHNTVSWYQQALGQGPQFIFQYYREEENGRGNFPPRFSGLQFPNYSSELNVNALELDDSALYLCASSSKRQGQETQYFGPGTRLLVL.

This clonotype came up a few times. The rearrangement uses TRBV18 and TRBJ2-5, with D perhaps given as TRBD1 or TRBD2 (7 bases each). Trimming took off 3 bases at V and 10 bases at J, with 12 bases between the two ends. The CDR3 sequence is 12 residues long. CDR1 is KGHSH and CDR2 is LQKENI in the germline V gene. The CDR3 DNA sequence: TGTGCCAGCTCACCGCAGGGGGGGATCCAGTACTTC. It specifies CASSPQGGIQYF.

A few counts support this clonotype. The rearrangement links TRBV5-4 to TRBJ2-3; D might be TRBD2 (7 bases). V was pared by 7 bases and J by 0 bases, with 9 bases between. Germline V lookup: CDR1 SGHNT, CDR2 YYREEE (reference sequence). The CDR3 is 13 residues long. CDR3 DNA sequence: TGTGCCAGCGGGGGGGCTAGCACAGATACGCAGTATTTT. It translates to CASGGASTDTQYF.

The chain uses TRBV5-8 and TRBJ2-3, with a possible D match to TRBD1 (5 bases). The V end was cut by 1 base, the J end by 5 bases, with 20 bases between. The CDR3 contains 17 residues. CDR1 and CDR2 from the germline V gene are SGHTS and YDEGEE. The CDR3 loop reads CASSLLTQGRSGDTQYF. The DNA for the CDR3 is TGTGCCAGCAGCTTGCTCACGCAGGGTCGGTCCGGAGATACGCAGTATTTT.

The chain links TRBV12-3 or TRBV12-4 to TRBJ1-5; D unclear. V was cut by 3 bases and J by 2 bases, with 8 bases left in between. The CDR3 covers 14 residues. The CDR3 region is CASSFSDGNQPQHF. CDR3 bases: TGTGCCAGCAGTTTCTCGGACGGCAATCAGCCCCAGCATTTT.

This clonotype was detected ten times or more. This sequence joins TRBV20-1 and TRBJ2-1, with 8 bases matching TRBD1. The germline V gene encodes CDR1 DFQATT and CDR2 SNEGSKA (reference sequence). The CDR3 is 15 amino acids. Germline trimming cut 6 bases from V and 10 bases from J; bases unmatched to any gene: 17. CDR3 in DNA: TGCAGTGCCCCGTCAGAGATCGAGTGGACAGGGGAGCAGTTCTTC. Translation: CSAPSEIEWTGEQFF.

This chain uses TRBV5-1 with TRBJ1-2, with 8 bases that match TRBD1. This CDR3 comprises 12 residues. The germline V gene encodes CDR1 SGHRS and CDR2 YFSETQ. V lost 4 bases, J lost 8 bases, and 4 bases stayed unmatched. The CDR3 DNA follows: TGCGCCAGCAGCGTAGACAGGGGCGGCTACACCTTC. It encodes CASSVDRGGYTF.

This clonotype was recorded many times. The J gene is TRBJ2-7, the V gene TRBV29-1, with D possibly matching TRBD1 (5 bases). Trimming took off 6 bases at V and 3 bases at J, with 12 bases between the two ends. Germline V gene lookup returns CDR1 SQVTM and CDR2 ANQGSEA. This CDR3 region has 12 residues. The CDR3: CSVTETDYEQYF. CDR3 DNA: TGCAGCGTCACTGAGACAGACTACGAGCAGTACTTC.

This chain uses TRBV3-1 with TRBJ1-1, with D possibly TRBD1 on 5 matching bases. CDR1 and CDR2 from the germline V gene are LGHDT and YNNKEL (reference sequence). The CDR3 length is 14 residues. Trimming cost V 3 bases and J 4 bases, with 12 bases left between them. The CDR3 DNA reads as TGTGCCAGCAGCCACTCTCTTAGGGGCACTGAAGCTTTCTTT. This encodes CASSHSLRGTEAFF.

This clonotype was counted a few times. This CDR3 reads CASKWSSTDTQYF. The CDR3 DNA sequence: TGTGCCAGCAAATGGAGTAGCACAGATACGCAGTATTTT. This rearrangement joins TRBV2 to TRBJ2-3; D call uncertain. The V end lost 7 bases, the J end lost 0 bases, and 8 bases lay between the germline ends. The germline gives CDR1 SNHLY, CDR2 FYNNEI. The CDR3 is made up of 13 amino acids.

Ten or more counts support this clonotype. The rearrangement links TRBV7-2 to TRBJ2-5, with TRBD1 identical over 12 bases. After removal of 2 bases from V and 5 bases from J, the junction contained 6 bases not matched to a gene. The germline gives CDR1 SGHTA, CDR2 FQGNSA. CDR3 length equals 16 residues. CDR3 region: CASSLLGTGGLETQYF. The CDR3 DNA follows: TGTGCCAGCAGCTTATTGGGGACAGGGGGCCTGGAGACCCAGTACTTC.

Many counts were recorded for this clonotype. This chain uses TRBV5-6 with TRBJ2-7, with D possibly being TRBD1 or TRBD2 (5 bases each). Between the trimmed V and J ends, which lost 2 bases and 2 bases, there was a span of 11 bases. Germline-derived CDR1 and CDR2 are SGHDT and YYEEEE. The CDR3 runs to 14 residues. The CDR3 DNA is TGTGCCAGCAGCTTCCGGGACGCCACCTACGAGCAGTACGTC. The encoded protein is CASSFRDATYEQYV.

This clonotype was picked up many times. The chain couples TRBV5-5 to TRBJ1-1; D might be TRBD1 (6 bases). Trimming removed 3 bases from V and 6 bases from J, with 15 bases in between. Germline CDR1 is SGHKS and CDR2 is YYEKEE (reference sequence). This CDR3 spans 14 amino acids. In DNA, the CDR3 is TGTGCCAGCAGCTCATTACCCGGGACACCTGAAGCTTTCTTT. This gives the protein CASSSLPGTPEAFF. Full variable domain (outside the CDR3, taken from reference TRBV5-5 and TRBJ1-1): DAGVTQSPTHLIKTRGQQVTLRCSPISGHKSVSWYQQVLGQGPQFIFQYYEKEERGRGNFPDRFSARQFPNYSSELNVNALLLGDSALYLCASSSLPGTPEAFFGQGTRLTVV.

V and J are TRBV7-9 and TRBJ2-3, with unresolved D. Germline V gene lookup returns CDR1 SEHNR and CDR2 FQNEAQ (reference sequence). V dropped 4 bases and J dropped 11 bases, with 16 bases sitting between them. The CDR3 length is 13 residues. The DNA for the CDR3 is TGTGCCAGCAGCTCACCCCCATGGTCGGGGCAGTATTTT. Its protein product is CASSSPPWSGQYF.

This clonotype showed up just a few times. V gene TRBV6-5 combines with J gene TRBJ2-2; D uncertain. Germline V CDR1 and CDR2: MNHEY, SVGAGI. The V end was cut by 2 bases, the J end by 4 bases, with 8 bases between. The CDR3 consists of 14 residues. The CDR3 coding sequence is TGTGCCAGCAGTTACAGGGATGGCACCGGGGAGCTGTTTTTT. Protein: CASSYRDGTGELFF.

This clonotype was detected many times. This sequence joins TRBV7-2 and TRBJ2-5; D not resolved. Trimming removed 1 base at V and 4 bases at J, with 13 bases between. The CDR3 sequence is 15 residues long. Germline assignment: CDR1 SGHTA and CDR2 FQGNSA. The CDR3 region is CASSLEFGMGETQYF. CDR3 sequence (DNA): TGTGCCAGCAGCTTAGAGTTTGGGATGGGAGAGACCCAGTACTTC. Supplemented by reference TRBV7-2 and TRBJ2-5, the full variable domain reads GAGVSQSPSNKVTEKGKDVELRCDPISGHTALYWYRQSLGQGLEFLIYFQGNSAPDKSGLPSDRFSAERTGGSVSTLTIQRTQQEDSAVYLCASSLEFGMGETQYFGPGTRLLVL.

CDR3 in DNA: TGTGCCAGCAGTTACGGCCCGGGCGGCTACACCTTC. Translated: CASSYGPGGYTF. The chain carries TRBV6-2 or TRBV6-3 and TRBJ1-2; no clear D. The germline CDR1 and CDR2 sequences are MNHEY and SVGEGT. V gave up 2 bases and J gave up 8 bases, with 9 bases separating them. This CDR3 contains 12 residues.

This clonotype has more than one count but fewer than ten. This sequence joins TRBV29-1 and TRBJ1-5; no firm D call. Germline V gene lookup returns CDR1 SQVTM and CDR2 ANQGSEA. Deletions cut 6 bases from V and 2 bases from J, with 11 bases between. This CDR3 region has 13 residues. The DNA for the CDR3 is TGCAGCGTCTCTCTAGGGCGCAATCAGCCCCAGCATTTT. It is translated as CSVSLGRNQPQHF.

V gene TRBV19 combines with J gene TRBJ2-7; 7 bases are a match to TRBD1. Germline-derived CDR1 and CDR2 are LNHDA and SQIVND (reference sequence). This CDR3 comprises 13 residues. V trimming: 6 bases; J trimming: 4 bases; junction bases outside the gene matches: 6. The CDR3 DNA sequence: TGTGCCAGTAGCCCGACAGGGAGATACGAGCAGTACTTC. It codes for CASSPTGRYEQYF.